This T cell receptor beta chain was retrieved from a study of blood T cell repertoires in COVID-19. Clinical history reported by participants formed the basis on which cohorts were assigned. Clones were sequenced by immunoSEQ multiplex PCR, and TCRdb holds only the in-frame ones, with some missing. This table holds 350,000 to 450,000 clones, approximately 90% found once. Sequencing was carried out using PBMCs or T cells enriched from blood (not recorded which). The receptor was isolated from a woman aged 40 to 55 who had been exposed to COVID-19.

The CDR3: CASSLGQFYEQYF. In DNA, the CDR3 is TGTGCCAGCAGCTTGGGACAGTTCTACGAGCAGTACTTC. The genes are TRBV7-9 and TRBJ2-7, with 7 bases aligning to TRBD1. Looked up from germline, CDR1 is SEHNR and CDR2 is FQNEAQ (reference sequence). Germline trimming cut 3 bases from V and 3 bases from J; bases unmatched to any gene: 2. The length of the CDR3 is 13 residues.